A single sample is the source of the 23 T cell receptor beta chains below, sequenced in a study of tumor and adjacent non-tumor tissue in lung cancer. Three rounds of nested PCR, following a modified ARM-PCR protocol, produced the TCRbeta library. TCRdb re-derived calls from the multiplex PCR reads in MiXCR, one entry per CDR3 protein. Of about 93,000 distinct CDR3 sequences listed, 61% are singletons. This sample's RNA came from whole unsorted tissue. The sequenced material came from lung tumor tissue. The receptor source for this set is a man aged 65 to 79 with non-small cell lung cancer.

As to this clonotype: The junction differs from germline at one of its ends, possibly a read error. This chain joins TRBV28 and TRBJ1-2; no clear D. Germline CDR1 is MDHEN and CDR2 is SYDVKM. The CDR3 is 16 amino acids. This chain's CDR3 is CASSLRMGWKNYGYTF. For the CDR3, the DNA is TGTGCCAGCAGTTTAAGGATGGGATGGAAGAACTACGGCTACACCTTC.

This clonotype was recorded a few times. An end of the junction differs from the germline gene, which may be a read error. The rearrangement uses TRBV11-2 and TRBJ1-1; a possible D gene is TRBD1 (6 bases). CDR3 length equals 18 residues. Germline CDR1 SGHAT, CDR2 FQNNGV. CDR3 sequence (DNA): TGCACCAGCAGCGGGCATTGTGGGACAATCTTTAGGGAGACTGAAGCTTTCTTT. This codes for CTSSGHCGTIFRETEAFF.

V and J are TRBV6-5 and TRBJ1-1; 7 bases agree with TRBD1. Germline V gives CDR1 MNHEY, CDR2 SVGAGI. The CDR3 totals 13 residues. V shed 5 bases and J 11 bases; nucleotides not matched to a gene: 11. The CDR3 loop reads CASSGDSQSEAFF. As DNA, the CDR3 is TGTGCCAGCAGTGGGGACAGTCAAAGTGAGGCTTTCTTT.

On this clonotype: The junction differs from germline at one of its ends, possibly a read error. This rearrangement joins TRBV29-1 to TRBJ2-5; a possible D gene is TRBD1 (5 bases). This CDR3 has 13 residues. Germline V gives CDR1 SQVTM, CDR2 ANQGSEA. CDR3: CNVDATGRETQYF. The CDR3 region has the DNA TGCAACGTTGACGCAACAGGTCGGGAGACCCAGTACTTC.

Regarding this clonotype: This could be a read error, since a much larger clone is one nucleotide away. The CDR3: CSAPKRGDYDEQFF. CDR3 sequence (DNA): TGCAGTGCTCCCAAGCGGGGTGACTACGATGAGCAGTTCTTC. The chain carries TRBV20-1 and TRBJ2-1; TRBD2 aligns across 7 bases. Germline assignment: CDR1 DFQATT and CDR2 SNEGSKA (reference sequence). The CDR3 extends over 14 amino acids.

The chain is built from TRBV11-2 and TRBJ2-3; tentatively, D is TRBD2 (6 bases). CDR1 SGHAT and CDR2 FQNNGV come from the germline V gene. CDR3 length equals 16 residues. This CDR3 is CARSLEGPGSWNTQYF. CDR3 bases: TGTGCTAGGAGCTTGGAGGGACCGGGTTCCTGGAACACGCAGTATTTT.

About this clonotype itself: A read error may account for a junction end that differs from germline. The CDR3 DNA is TGTGCCAGCCGGACTGTCTACGATCAGTACTTC. Its protein product is CASRTVYDQYF. The chain carries TRBV6-2 or TRBV6-3 and TRBJ2-7; possible D gene TRBD2, 5 bases. The CDR3 runs to 11 residues. The germline CDR1 and CDR2 sequences are MNHEY and SVGEGT.

With regard to this clonotype: Sequence at one end of the junction differs from germline and may be a read error. The V call is TRBV11-2, the J call TRBJ2-5; D is unclear. Germline assignment: CDR1 SGHAT and CDR2 FQNNGV. The CDR3 runs to 12 residues. The CDR3 DNA reads as TGTGCCAGGAGCTTAGATCCCGAGACCCTGTACTTC. As protein: CARSLDPETLYF.

This clonotype was found many times. The chain has TRBV10-2 and TRBJ2-5; D is undetermined. The V gene lost 2 bases and the J gene lost 3 bases, with 7 bases spanning the gap. CDR3 size: 13 residues. CDR1 and CDR2 from the germline V gene are WSHSY and SAAADI. The CDR3 protein is CASSELTEETQYF. Here the CDR3 DNA reads TGCGCCAGCAGTGAGCTTACGGAAGAGACCCAGTACTTC.

This clonotype was seen a few times. A much larger clone is a single base away; this may be a read error. The chain employs TRBV6-1 and TRBJ1-1; D is unclear. Germline V CDR1 and CDR2: MNHNS, SASEGT. CDR3 size: 16 residues. The DNA of the CDR3 is TGTGTCAGCAGTGAATCGTCGTCCTGGTCAAACACTGAAGCTTTCTTT. Residues: CVSSESSSWSNTEAFF.

As regards this clonotype: This may arise from a read error, as a much more abundant clone is one base away. V usage is TRBV4-1 and J usage is TRBJ2-3; TRBD1 matches at 7 bases. With V trimmed by 4 bases and J by 3 bases, 16 bases remained unmatched. CDR1 and CDR2 from the germline V gene are MGHRA and YSYEKL. The CDR3 is 18 residues long. The CDR3 loop reads CASSLGQDFRGGTDTQYF. CDR3 nucleotide sequence: TGCGCCAGCAGCCTCGGACAGGACTTTCGTGGGGGAACAGATACGCAGTATTTT.

By sample share, this clonotype is large (0.1 to 1%). This chain connects TRBV11-1 to TRBJ2-5, with a weak D call TRBD2 (5 bases). This CDR3 is built from 14 residues. Germline-derived CDR1 and CDR2 are SGHAT and FQDESV (reference sequence). V was clipped by 0 bases and J by 2 bases, with 7 bases between them. The CDR3: CASSLATRQETQYF. DNA for the CDR3: TGTGCCAGCAGCTTAGCCACTAGGCAAGAGACCCAGTACTTC. Full variable domain (remainder filled in from reference TRBV11-1 and TRBJ2-5): EAEVAQSPRYKITEKSQAVAFWCDPISGHATLYWYRQILGQGPELLVQFQDESVVDDSQLPKDRFSAERLKGVDSTLKIQPAELGDSAMYLCASSLATRQETQYFGPGTRLLVL.

Note on this clonotype: This likely comes from a read error, as the CDR3 has no conserved phenylalanine or tryptophan at its end. CDR3 sequence: CANTPHGVRETQYS. The CDR3 region has the DNA TGTGCCAACACCCCCCATGGGGTACGAGAGACCCAGTACTCC. The chain couples TRBV12-3 or TRBV12-4 to TRBJ2-5, with D hard to call. This CDR3 region has 14 residues. Trimming shortened V by 10 bases and J by 4 bases, and 19 bases separated the two germline ends.

This clonotype was detected ten times or more. This chain links TRBV2 with TRBJ2-5; TRBD1 aligns across 7 bases. Germline V gene lookup returns CDR1 SNHLY and CDR2 FYNNEI. This CDR3 spans 16 amino acids. Trimming cost V 6 bases and J 5 bases; bases outside gene matches: 15. The CDR3 loop reads CASSTQGTVEGETQYF. The CDR3 DNA reads TGTGCCAGCAGCACCCAGGGGACAGTCGAGGGGGAGACCCAGTACTTC. Using reference TRBV2 and TRBJ2-5 for the parts outside the CDR3, the full variable domain is EPEVTQTPSHQVTQMGQEVILRCVPISNHLYFYWYRQILGQKVEFLVSFYNNEISEKSEIFDDQFSVERPDGSNFTLKIRSTKLEDSAMYFCASSTQGTVEGETQYFGPGTRLLVL.

A word on this clonotype: A read error may explain this, as a much larger clone is one base away. Since the CDR3 does not end with the conserved phenylalanine or tryptophan, this likely comes from a read error. The chain joins TRBV12-3 or TRBV12-4 to TRBJ2-7; tentatively, D is TRBD2 (6 bases). The CDR3 totals 14 residues. With 5 bases removed from V and 2 bases from J, the gap between germline ends came to 13 bases. This CDR3 is CASSLRGEAYEQYI. Written as DNA, the CDR3 is TGTGCCAGCAGTCTTAGAGGGGAGGCCTACGAGCAGTACATC.

In the case of this clonotype: The junction and the germline gene differ at one end; a read error may be behind it. The rearrangement joins TRBV4-1 to TRBJ2-7, with 7 bases fitting TRBD2. The V gene's germline CDR1 is MGHRA and CDR2 YSYEKL. The CDR3 has 16 amino acids. CDR3 DNA sequence: TGTGCCTGCAGCCAAGATCGGATAGCGGGCTACTACGAGCAGTACTTC. It is translated as CACSQDRIAGYYEQYF.

As to this clonotype: A much more abundant neighbour one base away suggests this may be a read error. V and J are TRBV6-1 and TRBJ2-7; TRBD1 aligns across 7 bases. The CDR3 loop spans 13 amino acids. Germline V gives CDR1 MNHNS, CDR2 SASEGT. The chain's CDR3 is CASSRTGFYEHYF. CDR3 bases: TGTGCCAGCAGTAGGACAGGATTTTACGAGCATTACTTC.

Points on this clonotype: One end of the junction does not line up with germline, which may come from a read error. The chain employs TRBV11-1 and TRBJ2-6; D possibly corresponds to TRBD1 (6 bases). The CDR3 has 16 residues. Germline V gene sequence: CDR1 SGHAT, CDR2 FQDESV (reference sequence). The CDR3 spells CVSSLVAGVGANVLTF. The CDR3 nucleotides read TGTGTCAGCAGCTTAGTCGCAGGGGTTGGGGCCAACGTCCTGACTTTC.

Remarks on this clonotype: The junction departs from germline at one end; a sequencing error may be responsible. The rearrangement uses TRBV20-1 and TRBJ2-3; D perhaps matches TRBD2 (6 bases). Germline assignment: CDR1 DFQATT and CDR2 SNEGSKA (reference sequence). The CDR3 is 14 residues long. The CDR3 spells CSARSSEGTYTQYF. CDR3 bases: TGCAGTGCTCGCTCTAGCGAAGGCACATATACGCAGTATTTT.

V gene TRBV2 combines with J gene TRBJ1-5; 7 bases align to TRBD1. The CDR3 runs to 14 residues. Germline V gene lookup returns CDR1 SNHLY and CDR2 FYNNEI. V trimming: 4 bases; J trimming: 7 bases; junction bases outside the gene matches: 7. In DNA, the CDR3 is TGTGCCAGCAGTGGTCGACAGGGCGGACAGCCCCAGCATTTT. Amino acid sequence: CASSGRQGGQPQHF.

The V call is TRBV6-5, the J call TRBJ2-2, with 8 nucleotides matching TRBD1. Germline-derived CDR1 and CDR2 are MNHEY and SVGAGI. CDR3 length: 14 amino acids. Trimming at V came to 2 bases and at J to 8 bases, leaving 4 bases not matched to a gene. The DNA of the CDR3 is TGTGCCAGCAGTTACGCAGGGGGCACTGGGGAGCTGTTTTTT. It yields the protein CASSYAGGTGELFF.

This clonotype was recorded many times. V and J are TRBV20-1 and TRBJ2-7; TRBD1 agrees at 11 bases. Per germline, CDR1 DFQATT and CDR2 SNEGSKA (reference sequence). This CDR3 has 14 amino acids. V gave up 5 bases and J gave up 3 bases; unmatched junction bases: 6. The CDR3 region is CSAFSGTGGYEQYF. The CDR3 DNA sequence: TGCAGTGCTTTTTCCGGGACAGGGGGCTACGAGCAGTACTTC.

There are a few counts of this clonotype. This may be a read error, as it is one base from a much larger clone. The chain is built from TRBV6-6 and TRBJ1-2; the D is unclear. The CDR3 consists of 12 residues. The germline gives CDR1 MNHNY, CDR2 SVGAGI (reference sequence). The chain's CDR3 is CASSPPEYDYTF. CDR3 in DNA: TGTGCCAGCAGCCCCCCCGAGTATGACTACACCTTC.